The 7 T cell receptor beta chains reported below all come from one sample, sequenced in a study of regulatory T cells in long-lasting Graves disease. Regarding time point: persistent/refractory GD, antithyroid drugs over 5 years with positive TRAb. From PBMCs, RNA was extracted and then used to make the TCR library. Building the TCR beta libraries relied on iRepertoire HTBI primers, and CDR3 regions underwent Arm-PCR. TCRdb recomputed calls from the multiplex PCR reads with MiXCR, one row per CDR3 protein. The repertoire holds about half a million distinct CDR3 sequences, with approximately 23% as singletons. Sequenced here: peripheral blood mononuclear cells (PBMCs), sampled when the disease was refractory, from a patient treated with antithyroid drugs. Source of these receptors: a female donor with Graves disease.

Ten or more counts support this clonotype. The chain carries TRBV20-1 and TRBJ1-2; D uncertain. Trimming cost V 6 bases and J 7 bases, with 12 bases left between them. The germline gives CDR1 DFQATT, CDR2 SNEGSKA (reference sequence). CDR3 length: 11 amino acids. In nucleotides, the CDR3 is TGCAGTGCCGCGCCTTTTGGTGGCTACACCTTC. Its protein product is CSAAPFGGYTF.

This clonotype was recorded at least ten times. This CDR3 reads CASSSRRGGDGYTF. The CDR3 DNA is TGTGCCAGCAGCTCCAGACGGGGAGGGGATGGCTACACCTTC. V gene TRBV7-8 combines with J gene TRBJ1-2; weak D call: TRBD1 (5 bases). Trimming removed 4 bases at V and 6 bases at J, with 15 bases between. This CDR3 spans 14 amino acids. Germline lookup yields CDR1 SGHVS and CDR2 FQNEAQ.

This chain uses TRBV12-3 or TRBV12-4 with TRBJ2-5; D might be TRBD1 or TRBD2, each matching 6 bases. V lost 5 bases, J lost 9 bases, and 19 bases lay in between. The CDR3 extends over 14 amino acids. This CDR3 reads CASSLTGPGEAQYF. DNA of the CDR3: TGTGCCAGCAGTCTAACAGGTCCAGGGGAGGCCCAGTACTTC.

This clonotype was seen repeatedly, ten times or more. This chain connects TRBV20-1 to TRBJ1-4; D perhaps matches TRBD1 (5 bases). V lost 6 bases and J lost 6, with 11 bases in between. This CDR3 has 12 residues. The germline CDR1 and CDR2 sequences are DFQATT and SNEGSKA (reference sequence). In DNA, the CDR3 is TGCAGTGCCGAGGGGAGGGATGAAAAACTGTTTTTT. It specifies CSAEGRDEKLFF.

This chain joins TRBV20-1 and TRBJ1-2; D is unclear. Trimming stripped 0 bases from V and 3 bases from J, with 8 bases between. The CDR3 runs to 13 residues. Germline-derived CDR1 and CDR2 are DFQATT and SNEGSKA (reference sequence). The CDR3 loop reads CSARDTTDYGYTF. DNA of the CDR3: TGCAGTGCTAGAGATACCACAGACTATGGCTACACCTTC.

Points on this clonotype: A much larger clone lies a single base off, so this may be a read error. The chain couples TRBV28 to TRBJ2-7; 7 bases are shared with TRBD1. V dropped 6 bases and J dropped 5; count of bases not matched to a gene: 4. This CDR3 has 12 residues. The germline gives CDR1 MDHEN, CDR2 SYDVKM. For the CDR3, the DNA is TGTGCCAGCAGCGACAGGGCGAACGAGCAGTACTTC. This encodes CASSDRANEQYF.

This clonotype was found many times. This chain connects TRBV28 to TRBJ1-2; D not resolved. The CDR3 has 9 residues. CDR1 and CDR2 from the germline V gene are MDHEN and SYDVKM. Deletions cut 3 bases from V and 10 bases from J, with 3 bases between. This CDR3 reads CASSFPYTF. Written as DNA, the CDR3 is TGTGCCAGCAGTTTTCCCTACACCTTC.